This T cell receptor beta chain was observed in a study of identical twins. TCRdb processed the 5' RACE reads anew with MiXCR; each CDR3 protein has one entry. The sample lists about 520,000 distinct CDR3 sequences; about 20% were seen once. CDR1 is MNHNS and CDR2 is SASEGT in the germline V gene. Between the trimmed V and J ends, which lost 5 bases and 4 bases, there was a span of 15 bases. This CDR3 comprises 15 residues. Another study also made use of these data, one on T cells expressing NK-cell markers. That investigation notes: Whether expanded NKG2C+ T cell clones were HCMV-specific remained unclear.

The sequencing sample was made of CD4+ T cells sorted from blood. The J gene is TRBJ1-3, the V gene TRBV6-1; the D gene is possibly TRBD1 (6 bases). The receptor was isolated from a woman younger than 35 in good health. CDR3 region: CASSRSGGQGNTIYF. The DNA for the CDR3 is TGTGCCAGCAGTCGGAGTGGGGGCCAGGGAAACACCATATATTTT.